This TCR beta chain was profiled in a study of blood T cell repertoires in COVID-19. In the study overall: Specimens from acute and convalescent COVID-19 originated in the United States, Italy and Spain. PBMCs, B-cell-depleted T cells, or T cells provided the cDNA or gDNA that made up the material.

Per the original data handling: Estimation of nucleated cell counts relied on the amplification of reference gene primers. Libraries were prepared by immunoSEQ multiplex PCR; TCRdb keeps only in-frame clonotypes and omits some of them. V, J and clone size reflect that table, while D and trimming were determined from the DNA. Among approximately 63,000 clones listed, roughly 88% were seen once. CDR3 length: 18 residues. The junction had 9 bases not matched to a gene; V was cut back by 0 bases and J by 6 bases. Germline V gene data show CDR1 as MGHRA and CDR2 as YSYEKL. The sequence was obtained from a woman over 75 with acute or convalescent COVID-19. The chain couples TRBV4-1 to TRBJ2-3; TRBD2 aligns across 13 bases. Specimen: peripheral blood. In DNA, the CDR3 is TGCGCCAGCAGCCAAGATCTCCAACTAGCGGGGGGGCCGGATACGCAGTATTTT. It translates to CASSQDLQLAGGPDTQYF.